One and the same sample provided the 28 T cell receptor beta chains below, sequenced in a study of blood T cell repertoires in COVID-19. TCRdb's table, derived via immunoSEQ multiplex PCR, lists solely in-frame clones and lacks some. This table holds 200,000 to 250,000 clones, roughly 82% found once. The sample comprised peripheral blood. Receptors originate from a human donor in a cohort sampled during active COVID-19.

The chain has TRBV5-6 and TRBJ2-7; TRBD2 is a possible D gene (6 bases). V shed 2 bases and J shed 3 bases, with 15 bases lying between them. This CDR3 comprises 15 residues. Germline CDR1 is SGHDT and CDR2 is YYEEEE. The CDR3 sequence is CASSFGGFSGYEQYF. The CDR3 DNA reads as TGTGCCAGCAGCTTCGGTGGTTTTAGCGGCTACGAGCAGTACTTC.

V gene TRBV5-5 combines with J gene TRBJ2-5; 10 nucleotides match TRBD2. With V trimmed by 3 bases and J by 5 bases, 7 bases remained unmatched. Germline-derived CDR1 and CDR2 are SGHKS and YYEKEE (reference sequence). The CDR3 runs 15 residues. CDR3 region: CASSSPGLAMETQYF. The CDR3 DNA reads as TGTGCCAGCAGCTCGCCGGGACTAGCGATGGAGACCCAGTACTTC.

The rearrangement uses TRBV28 and TRBJ2-7; D is perhaps TRBD2 (6 bases). V shed 1 base and J shed 2 bases, with 12 bases lying between them. Germline assignment: CDR1 MDHEN and CDR2 SYDVKM. This CDR3 is built from 15 residues. This CDR3 reads CASSLLSGATYEQYF. DNA for the CDR3: TGTGCCAGCAGTTTATTGTCGGGAGCTACCTACGAGCAGTACTTC.

This chain joins TRBV5-4 and TRBJ2-7; TRBD1 might be the D (6 bases). V was cut by 4 bases and J by 0 bases, with 14 bases left in between. This CDR3 is 15 amino acids long. Germline V lookup: CDR1 SGHNT, CDR2 YYREEE (reference sequence). CDR3 in amino acids: CASSQPGQASYEQYF. The CDR3 DNA sequence: TGTGCCAGCAGCCAACCGGGACAAGCCTCCTACGAGCAGTACTTC.

This clone was seen only once. J is TRBJ2-3 and V is TRBV7-8, with TRBD2 identical over 7 bases. This CDR3 has 14 amino acids. The trim removed 6 bases at V and 6 bases at J, leaving 9 bases unmatched. Germline V gene data show CDR1 as SGHVS and CDR2 as FQNEAQ. This CDR3 is CASRTPRGWDTQYF. The CDR3 DNA is TGTGCCAGCAGAACCCCGCGGGGGTGGGATACGCAGTATTTT. Looking up the rest from reference TRBV7-8 and TRBJ2-3 gives the full variable domain: GAGVSQSPRYKVAKRGQDVALRCDPISGHVSLFWYQQALGQGPEFLTYFQNEAQLDKSGLPSDRFFAERPEGSVSTLKIQRTQQEDSAVYLCASRTPRGWDTQYFGPGTRLTVL.

The chain employs TRBV10-3 and TRBJ2-7; 11 bases align to TRBD2. V dropped 3 bases and J dropped 2; count of bases not matched to a gene: 3. Germline V CDR1 and CDR2: ENHRY, SYGVKD. This CDR3 comprises 15 residues. The chain's CDR3 is CAISDPGLAAYEQYF. CDR3 coding DNA: TGTGCCATCAGTGACCCGGGACTAGCGGCCTACGAGCAGTACTTC.

The rearrangement links TRBV2 to TRBJ2-5; D ambiguous. The germline V and J ends were trimmed by 6 bases and 0 bases, with 5 bases remaining between them. The germline V gene has CDR1 SNHLY and CDR2 FYNNEI. This CDR3 has 12 amino acids. The CDR3 sequence: CASRTDQETQYF. CDR3 DNA: TGTGCCAGCAGAACAGACCAAGAGACCCAGTACTTC.

The rearrangement uses TRBV12-3 or TRBV12-4 and TRBJ2-1; TRBD2 is a possible D gene (6 bases). This CDR3 has 11 amino acids. Trimming took 3 bases from V and 9 from J, leaving 6 bases between them. Written as DNA, the CDR3 is TGTGCCAGCAGTTTGGGAGGTGAGCAGTTCTTC. Protein product: CASSLGGEQFF.

The chain carries TRBV7-9 and TRBJ2-3; TRBD2 agrees at 13 bases. The CDR3 extends over 18 amino acids. Germline-derived CDR1 and CDR2 are SEHNR and FQNEAQ (reference sequence). V lost 2 bases, J lost 2 bases, and 7 bases stayed unmatched. CDR3 DNA: TGTGCCAGCAGCTTAAGGACTAGCGGGAGAATGAACACAGATACGCAGTATTTT. It codes for CASSLRTSGRMNTDTQYF.

The chain combines TRBV18 with TRBJ2-3, with 7 bases that match TRBD1. Germline V gives CDR1 KGHSH, CDR2 LQKENI. J lost 6 bases, V lost 8 bases, and 8 bases had no gene match. The CDR3 consists of 13 residues. CDR3 protein: CASGTVVPDTQYF. The CDR3 DNA follows: TGTGCCAGCGGGACAGTCGTCCCGGATACGCAGTATTTT.

The chain combines TRBV7-9 with TRBJ2-4; 7 nucleotides line up with TRBD1. From germline, CDR1 is SEHNR and CDR2 FQNEAQ (reference sequence). V lost 5 bases, J lost 6 bases, and 10 bases stayed unmatched. This CDR3 has 15 amino acids. This chain's CDR3 is CASSTALRQGNIQYF. CDR3 sequence (DNA): TGTGCCAGCAGCACCGCCCTCAGACAGGGAAACATTCAGTACTTC.

This chain links TRBV28 with TRBJ2-2, with a tentative D call TRBD2 (5 bases). The V and J ends lost 6 bases and 9 bases respectively, with 20 bases between them. Germline V gene lookup returns CDR1 MDHEN and CDR2 SYDVKM. The CDR3 totals 15 residues. CDR3: CASSPGGPPRRELFF. In nucleotides, the CDR3 is TGTGCCAGCAGCCCCGGAGGACCTCCGCGCCGGGAGCTGTTTTTT.

The gene calls are TRBV7-9 and TRBJ2-2; D remains ambiguous. Deletions cut 2 bases from V and 6 bases from J, with 4 bases between. Per the germline V gene, CDR1 is SEHNR and CDR2 is FQNEAQ (reference sequence). CDR3 length equals 12 residues. CDR3 coding DNA: TGTGCCAGCAGCTTATCGTCCGGGGAGCTGTTTTTT. This gives the protein CASSLSSGELFF.

The chain recombines TRBV5-8 with TRBJ2-4; 11 bases line up with TRBD2. This CDR3 has 18 residues. After removal of 5 bases from V and 0 bases from J, the junction contained 10 bases not matched to a gene. Germline loops: CDR1 SGHTS, CDR2 YDEGEE. CDR3 in DNA: TGTGCCAGCAGTTCGACTCGACTAGCGGGGCTAGCCAAAAACATTCAGTACTTC. This translates into CASSSTRLAGLAKNIQYF.

The gene calls are TRBV29-1 and TRBJ2-7, with 9 bases lining up with TRBD1. With V trimmed by 7 bases and J by 1 base, 5 bases remained unmatched. Germline CDR1 is SQVTM and CDR2 is ANQGSEA. The CDR3 contains 13 residues. CDR3 amino acids: CSAGQGGSYEQYF. In DNA, the CDR3 is TGCAGCGCGGGACAGGGAGGGTCCTACGAGCAGTACTTC.

This clone has only one observation. The chain combines TRBV28 with TRBJ2-7, with TRBD1 as a possible D gene (5 bases). CDR1 is MDHEN, CDR2 SYDVKM, per germline. V was pared by 3 bases and J by 3 bases, with 9 bases between. This CDR3 contains 13 residues. In DNA, the CDR3 is TGTGCCAGCAGTTTTCAGGGTTACTACGAGCAGTACTTC. Translating gives CASSFQGYYEQYF.

V usage is TRBV19 and J usage is TRBJ1-1; 7 nucleotides line up with TRBD1. The CDR3 runs 14 residues. Germline lookup yields CDR1 LNHDA and CDR2 SQIVND (reference sequence). V was clipped by 5 bases and J by 1 base; unmatched bases: 4. The CDR3 loop reads CASSARQGNTEAFF. The DNA for the CDR3 is TGTGCCAGTAGTGCACGACAGGGGAACACTGAAGCTTTCTTT.

The rearrangement uses TRBV5-8 and TRBJ2-1; possible D gene TRBD2, 6 bases. The CDR3 covers 15 residues. CDR1 and CDR2 (germline): SGHTS, YDEGEE. The germline V and J ends were trimmed by 1 base and 4 bases, with 12 bases remaining between them. The CDR3, as DNA: TGTGCCAGCAGCTTGATGGGGGGACGTTACAATGAGCAGTTCTTC. Protein product: CASSLMGGRYNEQFF.

The sample holds one count of this clone. The genes are TRBV11-2 and TRBJ1-2; D uncertain. Trimming took 6 bases from V and 5 from J, leaving 16 bases between them. The CDR3 runs 14 residues. Germline-derived CDR1 and CDR2 are SGHAT and FQNNGV. Here the CDR3 DNA reads TGTGCCAGCAGTCCCTCGGGGAACCTATATGGCTACACCTTC. It is translated as CASSPSGNLYGYTF.

The chain joins TRBV28 to TRBJ1-2; 8 bases match TRBD1. V was clipped by 5 bases and J by 4 bases; unmatched bases: 6. Germline-derived CDR1 and CDR2 are MDHEN and SYDVKM. The CDR3 is made up of 14 amino acids. Written as DNA, the CDR3 is TGTGCCAGCAGTACCCCGGGACAGGTCTATGGCTACACCTTC. Translation: CASSTPGQVYGYTF.

This clone was detected once. The chain combines TRBV7-8 with TRBJ2-7; 9 bases match TRBD1. The CDR3 contains 15 residues. V gave up 5 bases and J gave up 0 bases; unmatched junction bases: 5. CDR1 and CDR2 (germline): SGHVS, FQNEAQ. CDR3 in DNA: TGTGCCAGCAGCCAAAGGACAGGGGTCTCCTACGAGCAGTACTTC. As protein: CASSQRTGVSYEQYF.

This chain uses TRBV28 with TRBJ2-7, with 7 bases identical to TRBD1. Trimming removed 6 bases from V and 2 bases from J; junction bases left unmatched: 13. The CDR3 is made up of 16 amino acids. Germline CDR1 and CDR2: MDHEN and SYDVKM. For the CDR3, the DNA is TGTGCCAGCAGATACAGTGACAGGGCCTTCACCTACGAGCAGTACTTC. Its translation: CASRYSDRAFTYEQYF. The variable domain in full, completed from reference TRBV28 and TRBJ2-7, reads DVKVTQSSRYLVKRTGEKVFLECVQDMDHENMFWYRQDPGLGLRLIYFSYDVKMKEKGDIPEGYSVSREKKERFSLILESASTNQTSMYLCASRYSDRAFTYEQYFGPGTRLTVT.

V gene TRBV19 combines with J gene TRBJ1-1, with D tentatively TRBD1 (6 bases). V was clipped by 4 bases and J by 7 bases, with 19 bases between them. In germline, CDR1 is LNHDA, CDR2 SQIVND (reference sequence). The CDR3 has 15 residues. The CDR3 spells CASSKGQPGQGEAFF. In nucleotides, the CDR3 is TGTGCCAGTAGTAAGGGACAACCGGGGCAGGGTGAAGCTTTCTTT.

The chain employs TRBV7-2 and TRBJ2-2; TRBD2 agrees at 10 bases. Germline V gene lookup returns CDR1 SGHTA and CDR2 FQGNSA. The CDR3 runs 19 residues. V dropped 5 bases and J dropped 3; count of bases not matched to a gene: 15. The CDR3 loop reads CASSPRLAGSAGDTGELFF. The CDR3 DNA sequence: TGTGCCAGCAGCCCCCGACTAGCGGGCTCCGCGGGGGACACCGGGGAGCTGTTTTTT.

The chain joins TRBV7-9 to TRBJ2-5, with 10 bases lining up with TRBD2. Germline V CDR1 and CDR2: SEHNR, FQNEAQ (reference sequence). The trim removed 5 bases at V and 4 bases at J, leaving 16 bases unmatched. This CDR3 spans 18 amino acids. The CDR3 region has the DNA TGTGCCAGCAGCCTGGGGGGCGCTCTAGCGGGAGAGGGAGAGACCCAGTACTTC. Translating it yields CASSLGGALAGEGETQYF.

The CDR3 is CAIRRGTGNTIYF. The CDR3 region has the DNA TGTGCCATCCGACGGGGGACTGGAAACACCATATATTTT. The V call is TRBV28, the J call TRBJ1-3; possible D gene TRBD1, 5 bases. Germline V CDR1 and CDR2: MDHEN, SYDVKM. The CDR3 covers 13 residues. V shed 10 bases and J shed 2 bases, with 12 bases lying between them.

V and J are TRBV5-1 and TRBJ2-1, with D unclear. From germline, CDR1 is SGHRS and CDR2 YFSETQ. CDR3 length: 15 residues. V shed 4 bases and J shed 4 bases, with 15 bases lying between them. Here the CDR3 reads CASSPSARPYNEQFF. The DNA for the CDR3 is TGCGCCAGCAGCCCCTCAGCGCGACCATACAATGAGCAGTTCTTC. Together with reference TRBV5-1 and TRBJ2-1, the CDR3 gives the full variable domain: KAGVTQTPRYLIKTRGQQVTLSCSPISGHRSVSWYQQTPGQGLQFLFEYFSETQRNKGNFPGRFSGRQFSNSRSEMNVSTLELGDSALYLCASSPSARPYNEQFFGPGTRLTVL.

The chain carries TRBV19 and TRBJ2-4, with 8 bases identical to TRBD1. Germline loops: CDR1 LNHDA, CDR2 SQIVND (reference sequence). Trimming removed 5 bases from V and 5 bases from J; junction bases left unmatched: 8. The CDR3 spans 15 residues. CDR3 coding DNA: TGTGCCAGTAGTTACGCCAGGGGGCAAGAAAACATTCAGTACTTC. Encoded protein: CASSYARGQENIQYF.